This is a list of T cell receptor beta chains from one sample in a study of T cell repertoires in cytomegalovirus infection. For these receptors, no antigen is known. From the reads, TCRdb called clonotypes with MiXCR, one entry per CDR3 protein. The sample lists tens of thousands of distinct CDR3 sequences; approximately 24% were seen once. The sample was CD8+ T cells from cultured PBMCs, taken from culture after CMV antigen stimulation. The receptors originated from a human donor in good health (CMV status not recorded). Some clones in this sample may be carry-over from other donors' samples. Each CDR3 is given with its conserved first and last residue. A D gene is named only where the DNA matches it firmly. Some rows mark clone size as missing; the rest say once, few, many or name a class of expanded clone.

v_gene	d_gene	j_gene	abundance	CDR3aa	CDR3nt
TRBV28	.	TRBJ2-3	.	CASSPGIDTQYF	TGTGCCAGCAGTCCGGGAATAGATACGCAGTATTTT
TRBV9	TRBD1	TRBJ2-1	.	CASSPWTGTYNEQFF	TGTGCCAGCAGCCCCTGGACAGGGACTTACAATGAGCAGTTCTTC
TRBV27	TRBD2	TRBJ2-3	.	CASSPRTSGAKDTQYF	TGTGCCAGCAGTCCCCGGACTAGCGGGGCCAAAGATACGCAGTATTTT
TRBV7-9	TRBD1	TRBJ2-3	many	CASSFGTGSTRTDTQYF	TGTGCCAGCAGCTTCGGGACAGGGAGTACTCGGACAGATACGCAGTATTTT
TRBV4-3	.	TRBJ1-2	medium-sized	CASSQDVPENYGYTF	TGCGCCAGCAGCCAAGATGTTCCGGAGAACTATGGCTACACCTTC
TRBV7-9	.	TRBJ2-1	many	CASSLRQGPYNEQFF	TGTGCCAGCAGCTTAAGGCAGGGGCCCTACAATGAGCAGTTCTTC
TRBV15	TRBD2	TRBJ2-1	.	CATSGGLAGGGSYNEQFF	TGTGCCACCAGCGGTGGACTAGCGGGGGGAGGCTCCTACAATGAGCAGTTCTTC
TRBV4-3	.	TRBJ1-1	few	CASSPKTGGLTEAFF	TGCGCCAGCAGCCCAAAAACAGGTGGTTTGACTGAAGCTTTCTTT
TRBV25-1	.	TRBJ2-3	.	CAVQSREWDTQYF	TGTGCCGTGCAAAGCCGGGAGTGGGATACGCAGTATTTT
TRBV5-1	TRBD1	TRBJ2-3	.	CASSLAARGSLPDTQYF	TGCGCCAGCAGCTTGGCCGCCAGGGGGTCTTTACCAGATACGCAGTATTTT
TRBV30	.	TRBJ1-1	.	CAWSTGVGVAFF	TGTGCCTGGAGTACAGGTGTAGGCGTAGCTTTCTTT
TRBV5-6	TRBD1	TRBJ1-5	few	CASSLGRGRGQPQHF	TGTGCCAGCAGCTTGGGCAGGGGGAGAGGCCAGCCCCAGCATTTT
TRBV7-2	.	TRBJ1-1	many	CASSLDGRKNTEAFF	TGTGCCAGCAGCTTAGATGGGAGGAAGAACACTGAAGCTTTCTTT
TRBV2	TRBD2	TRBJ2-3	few	CASSERSASGETDTQYF	TGTGCCAGCAGTGAAAGGTCGGCTAGCGGAGAGACAGATACGCAGTATTTT
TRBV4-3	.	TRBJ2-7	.	CASSAAESYEQYF	TGCGCCAGCAGCGCAGCGGAGAGCTACGAGCAGTACTTC
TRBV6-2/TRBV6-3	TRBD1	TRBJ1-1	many	CASSHSGGFSEAFF	TGTGCCAGCTCACACTCAGGGGGCTTCTCTGAAGCTTTCTTT
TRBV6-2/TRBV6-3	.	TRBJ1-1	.	CASSYGDGKAFF	TGTGCCAGCAGTTACGGCGACGGGAAAGCTTTCTTT
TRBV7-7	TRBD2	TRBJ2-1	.	CASSLVLAGGNEQFF	TGTGCTAGCAGCTTAGTGCTAGCGGGAGGGAATGAGCAGTTCTTC
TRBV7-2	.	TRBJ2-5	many	CASSRQVEKTQYF	TGTGCCAGCAGCCGACAGGTCGAAAAGACCCAGTACTTC
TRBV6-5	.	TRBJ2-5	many	CASSWGRGQETQYF	TGTGCCAGCAGTTGGGGGCGAGGCCAAGAGACCCAGTACTTC
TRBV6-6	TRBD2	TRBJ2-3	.	CASSSLLAPTQYF	TGTGCCAGCAGTTCGTTACTAGCGCCCACGCAGTATTTT
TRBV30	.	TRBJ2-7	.	CAGSVLQVDEQYF	TGTGCCGGGAGTGTACTACAGGTGGACGAGCAGTACTTC
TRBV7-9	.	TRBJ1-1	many	CASSLGAGRLAFF	TGTGCCAGCAGCTTAGGCGCAGGGCGTCTCGCTTTCTTT
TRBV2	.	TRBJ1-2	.	CASSAPGTSGGYTF	TGTGCCAGCAGTGCCCCCGGGACTTCCGGCGGCTACACCTTC
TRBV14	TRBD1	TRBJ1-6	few	CASSQQGENSPLHF	TGTGCCAGCAGCCAGCAGGGGGAAAATTCACCCCTCCACTTT
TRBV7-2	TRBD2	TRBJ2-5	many	CASSLGGGVQETQYF	TGTGCCAGCAGCTTAGGCGGGGGGGTCCAAGAGACCCAGTACTTC
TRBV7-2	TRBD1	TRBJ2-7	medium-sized	CASSSSTGVGSYEQYF	TGTGCCAGCAGCTCCTCGACAGGGGTCGGCTCCTACGAGCAGTACTTC
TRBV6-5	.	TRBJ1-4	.	CASRKTRLGPGDEKLFF	TGTGCCAGCAGAAAAACCCGCTTGGGGCCAGGGGATGAAAAACTGTTTTTT
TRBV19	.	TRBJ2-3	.	CASSEPGNWADTQYF	TGTGCCAGTAGTGAACCGGGGAATTGGGCAGATACGCAGTATTTT
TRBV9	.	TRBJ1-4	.	CASSVNPQNEKLFF	TGTGCCAGCAGCGTAAACCCCCAAAATGAAAAACTGTTTTTT
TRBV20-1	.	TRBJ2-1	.	CSAYSDSQSYNEQFF	TGCAGTGCCTACAGTGATTCGCAATCCTACAATGAGCAGTTCTTC
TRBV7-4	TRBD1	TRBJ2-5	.	CASSSSGTGTAQETQYF	TGTGCCAGCAGCTCCTCGGGAACCGGGACAGCACAAGAGACCCAGTACTTC
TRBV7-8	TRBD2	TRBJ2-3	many	CASSSPASGSVTDTQYF	TGTGCCAGCAGCTCCCCGGCTAGCGGGAGCGTCACAGATACGCAGTATTTT
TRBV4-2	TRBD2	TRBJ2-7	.	CASSQDLAGGNYEQYF	TGTGCCAGCAGCCAAGATCTTGCGGGGGGCAACTACGAGCAGTACTTC
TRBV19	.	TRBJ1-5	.	CASTPTVVEPQHF	TGTGCCAGTACCCCCACGGTGGTTGAGCCCCAGCATTTT
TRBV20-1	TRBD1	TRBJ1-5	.	CSATSPGTENYYSNQPQHF	TGCAGTGCTACCTCCCCCGGGACAGAGAACTACTATAGCAATCAGCCCCAGCATTTT
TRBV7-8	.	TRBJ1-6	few	CASSQGWATPNSPLHF	TGTGCCAGCAGTCAAGGATGGGCCACCCCTAATTCACCCCTCCACTTT
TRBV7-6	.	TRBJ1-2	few	CASSLYEGDYGYTF	TGTGCCAGCAGCTTATATGAAGGAGACTATGGCTACACCTTC
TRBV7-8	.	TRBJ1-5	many	CASWTGARNQPQHF	TGTGCCAGCTGGACCGGGGCACGGAATCAGCCCCAGCATTTT
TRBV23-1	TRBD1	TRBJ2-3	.	CASSQGQGGDTQYF	TGCGCCAGCAGTCAGGGACAGGGGGGAGATACGCAGTATTTT
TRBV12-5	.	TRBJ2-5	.	CASGFWETQYF	TGTGCTAGTGGTTTCTGGGAGACCCAGTACTTC
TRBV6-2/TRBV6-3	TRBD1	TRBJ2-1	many	CASERPPGQGAGEQFF	TGTGCCAGCGAAAGACCGCCGGGACAGGGGGCAGGTGAGCAGTTCTTC
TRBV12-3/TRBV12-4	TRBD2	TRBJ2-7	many	CASSLKVGLAGLSYEQYF	TGTGCCAGCAGTCTCAAGGTGGGGCTAGCGGGACTTTCCTACGAGCAGTACTTC
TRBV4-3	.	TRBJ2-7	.	CASSQGQIDEQYF	TGCGCCAGCAGCCAAGGGCAGATCGATGAGCAGTACTTC
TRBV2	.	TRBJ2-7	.	CASRGVEQYF	TGTGCCAGCAGAGGGGTCGAGCAGTACTTC
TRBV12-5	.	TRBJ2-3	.	CASGLGWTDTDTQYF	TGTGCTAGTGGCTTGGGTTGGACAGACACAGATACGCAGTATTTT
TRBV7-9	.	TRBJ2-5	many	CASSFPGNQETQYF	TGTGCCAGCAGCTTTCCGGGAAACCAAGAGACCCAGTACTTC
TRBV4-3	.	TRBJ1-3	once	CASSQGVGNTVYF	TGCGCCAGCAGCCAGGGGGTAGGAAACACCGTATATTTT
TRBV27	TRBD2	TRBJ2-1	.	CASRSGTSGRSRGGEQFF	TGTGCCAGCAGGTCTGGGACTAGCGGGAGGTCCCGGGGGGGGGAGCAGTTCTTC
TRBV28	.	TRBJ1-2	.	CASSIPENYGYTF	TGTGCCAGCAGTATACCAGAGAACTATGGCTACACCTTC
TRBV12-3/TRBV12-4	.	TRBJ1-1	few	CASSLFREGTEAFF	TGTGCCAGCAGTTTATTTCGTGAGGGCACTGAAGCTTTCTTT
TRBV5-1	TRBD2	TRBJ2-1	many	CASSATSGGSNEQFF	TGCGCCAGCAGCGCCACTAGCGGGGGAAGCAATGAGCAGTTCTTC
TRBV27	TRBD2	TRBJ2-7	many	CASSFSGRTYEQYF	TGTGCCAGCAGTTTTAGCGGGAGAACCTACGAGCAGTACTTC
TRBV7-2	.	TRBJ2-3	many	CASSLDGTDTQYF	TGTGCCAGCAGCCTGGACGGCACAGATACGCAGTATTTT
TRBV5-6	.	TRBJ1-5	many	CASSLVGGEGQPQHF	TGTGCCAGCAGCTTGGTAGGAGGGGAGGGTCAGCCCCAGCATTTT
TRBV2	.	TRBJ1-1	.	CASSSQGMNTEAFF	TGTGCCAGCAGTTCACAGGGAATGAACACTGAAGCTTTCTTT
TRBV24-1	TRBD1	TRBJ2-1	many	CATSDADRGRLMGLGYYNEQFF	TGTGCCACCAGTGACGCGGACAGGGGGCGGCTAATGGGTCTCGGCTACTACAATGAGCAGTTCTTC
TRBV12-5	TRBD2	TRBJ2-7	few	CASGLVGAGDYEQYF	TGTGCTAGTGGTTTGGTGGGAGCGGGGGACTACGAGCAGTACTTC
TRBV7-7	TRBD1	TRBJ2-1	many	CASSLVGPGQGHNEQFF	TGTGCTAGCAGCTTAGTTGGTCCAGGACAGGGCCACAATGAGCAGTTCTTC